Sequencing of this T cell receptor beta chain was carried out in a study of kidney transplant recipient with SARS-CoV-2 infection. MiXCR was run by TCRdb on the reads, yielding one entry per CDR3 protein. The sample has fewer than 250,000 distinct CDR3 sequences, 25% to 35% seen once; the top ten hold around 6.8%. With respect to this clonotype: Since the CDR3 does not end with the conserved phenylalanine or tryptophan, this likely comes from a read error.

Trimming cost V 6 bases and J 3 bases; bases outside gene matches: 2. The CDR3 has 12 residues. The germline gives CDR1 MNHEY, CDR2 SVGAGI. The rearrangement uses TRBV6-5 and TRBJ2-7; the match to TRBD1 covers 7 bases. The material sequenced was a blood sample, taken at baseline and on roughly day 110 from a kidney transplant recipient. This sequence was found in a male patient between 25 and 39 years old who had COVID-19 and was a kidney transplant recipient. Some of the T cells may derive from the graft donor. The CDR3 loop is CASRQGDYEQYS. The CDR3 DNA is TGTGCCAGCAGGCAGGGGGACTACGAGCAGTACTCC.